These 22 T cell receptor beta chains share one sample of origin, sequenced in a study of cytomegalovirus exposure and HLA in healthy donors. A multiplex PCR was run with 60 Vbeta primers and 13 Jbeta primers. Sequenced by immunoSEQ multiplex PCR; TCRdb stores in-frame clones only, minus some. The sample carries 60,000 to 70,000 clones, 78% recorded once. Specimen: PBMCs. The origin of the receptors is a man aged 35-49 years in good health and CMV-seronegative.

V usage is TRBV2 and J usage is TRBJ2-1; a possible D gene is TRBD1 (6 bases). There are 12 residues in the CDR3. From germline, CDR1 is SNHLY and CDR2 FYNNEI. Trimming took 5 bases from V and 10 from J, leaving 12 bases between them. In DNA, the CDR3 is TGTGCCAGCAGTCCCCGACAGGCCGAGCAGTTCTTC. It encodes CASSPRQAEQFF.

This chain uses TRBV19 with TRBJ1-3; a weak D match, TRBD1 (5 bases). V was pared by 5 bases and J by 0 bases, with 14 bases between. The CDR3 loop spans 16 amino acids. CDR1 and CDR2 from the germline V gene are LNHDA and SQIVND (reference sequence). The CDR3 is CASSFLDTGSGNTIYF. The CDR3 bases are TGTGCCAGTAGTTTCTTGGACACTGGCTCTGGAAACACCATATATTTT. Full variable domain (missing parts from reference TRBV19 and TRBJ1-3): DGGITQSPKYLFRKEGQNVTLSCEQNLNHDAMYWYRQDPGQGLRLIYYSQIVNDFQKGDIAEGYSVSREKKESFPLTVTSAQKNPTAFYLCASSFLDTGSGNTIYFGEGSWLTVV.

The rearrangement links TRBV4-2 to TRBJ2-5, with 7 bases aligning to TRBD2. Germline V gene sequence: CDR1 LGHNA, CDR2 YNFKEQ. The CDR3 has 16 residues. J lost 3 bases, V lost 2 bases, and 9 bases had no gene match. The CDR3 is CASSQSLAANKETQYF. For the CDR3, the DNA is TGTGCCAGCAGCCAATCTCTAGCGGCCAACAAAGAGACCCAGTACTTC.

This chain uses TRBV10-3 with TRBJ2-7; TRBD2 matches at 10 bases. V dropped 9 bases and J dropped 6; count of bases not matched to a gene: 8. CDR3 length: 13 amino acids. Germline V CDR1 and CDR2: ENHRY, SYGVKD. The CDR3 region is CAIASGGAVEQYF. The CDR3 DNA is TGTGCCATAGCCAGCGGGGGGGCTGTCGAGCAGTACTTC.

The rearrangement uses TRBV9 and TRBJ2-5; TRBD2 agrees at 9 bases. J gave up 2 bases and V 0 bases, and 11 bases lay outside the gene matches. Germline loops: CDR1 SGDLS, CDR2 YYNGEE. The CDR3 has 18 residues. The DNA for the CDR3 is TGTGCCAGCAGCGTAGGGGGGTATAGCGGGGGCCCTCAAGAGACCCAGTACTTC. Translation: CASSVGGYSGGPQETQYF.

The gene calls are TRBV5-1 and TRBJ2-3, with a weak D call TRBD2 (6 bases). The CDR3 spans 15 residues. Germline V gene data show CDR1 as SGHRS and CDR2 as YFSETQ. Trimming took off 0 bases at V and 2 bases at J, with 10 bases between the two ends. CDR3 sequence (DNA): TGCGCCAGCAGCTTGGTGGGGGGATACACAGATACGCAGTATTTT. This codes for CASSLVGGYTDTQYF.

This clone showed up just once. The chain links TRBV7-2 to TRBJ1-3; D may be TRBD1 (5 bases). This CDR3 is 15 amino acids long. CDR1 and CDR2 from the germline V gene are SGHTA and FQGNSA. V was trimmed by 5 bases and J by 2 bases, leaving 13 bases between them. DNA for the CDR3: TGTGCCAGCAGCCGAGTAGACAGTGCTGGAAACACCATATATTTT. Its protein is CASSRVDSAGNTIYF.

Remarks on this clone: In this CDR3 the conserved last residue, phenylalanine or tryptophan, is missing, so a read error is likely. The rearrangement joins TRBV7-8 to TRBJ2-7; 13 bases map to TRBD2. The trim removed 4 bases at V and 2 bases at J, leaving 11 bases unmatched. CDR1 SGHVS and CDR2 FQNEAQ come from the germline V gene. The CDR3 spans 18 residues. This CDR3 is CASSSPGLAGHITYEQYL. The CDR3 bases are TGTGCCAGCAGCTCGCCGGGACTAGCGGGACATATTACCTACGAGCAGTACCTC.

The chain uses TRBV4-1 and TRBJ1-1; unclear D gene. Germline CDR1 is MGHRA and CDR2 is YSYEKL. Trimming stripped 0 bases from V and 2 bases from J, with 10 bases between. The CDR3 runs to 15 residues. This CDR3 is CASSQEWRVNTEAFF. The DNA for the CDR3 is TGCGCCAGCAGCCAAGAATGGAGGGTCAACACTGAAGCTTTCTTT.

The chain links TRBV7-2 to TRBJ1-6; D is ambiguous. The CDR3 spans 15 residues. V shed 5 bases and J shed 6 bases, with 14 bases lying between them. Germline-derived CDR1 and CDR2 are SGHTA and FQGNSA. In DNA form, the CDR3 reads TGTGCCAGCAGCCGCAATACGGGTCGTAATTCACCCCTCCACTTT. This gives the protein CASSRNTGRNSPLHF. Full variable domain (remainder filled in from reference TRBV7-2 and TRBJ1-6): GAGVSQSPSNKVTEKGKDVELRCDPISGHTALYWYRQSLGQGLEFLIYFQGNSAPDKSGLPSDRFSAERTGGSVSTLTIQRTQQEDSAVYLCASSRNTGRNSPLHFGNGTRLTVT.

This clone occurred a few times. The chain couples TRBV5-8 to TRBJ1-4; D uncertain. This CDR3 region has 14 residues. Germline assignment: CDR1 SGHTS and CDR2 YDEGEE. Trimming took off 4 bases at V and 6 bases at J, with 13 bases between the two ends. The CDR3 DNA sequence: TGTGCCAGCAGCCCGGGAGTCGGCCATGAAAAACTGTTTTTT. This encodes CASSPGVGHEKLFF.

This chain links TRBV19 with TRBJ2-5; a possible D gene is TRBD2 (5 bases). V lost 4 bases and J lost 2, with 17 bases in between. The CDR3 extends over 16 amino acids. Germline assignment: CDR1 LNHDA and CDR2 SQIVND (reference sequence). For the CDR3, the DNA is TGTGCCAGTAGTACTCGCTCCCGTGGACTTCAAGAGACCCAGTACTTC. This encodes CASSTRSRGLQETQYF.

DNA for the CDR3: TGTGCCAGCAGAGCCCCGGGACTAGTAGAGTTCTTC. Translation gives CASRAPGLVEFF. The V call is TRBV5-4, the J call TRBJ2-1; 8 nucleotides align to TRBD2. The V gene's germline CDR1 is SGHNT and CDR2 YYREEE (reference sequence). The CDR3 sequence is 12 residues long. V lost 5 bases to trimming and J lost 14 bases; unmatched junction nucleotides: 9.

The sample holds a few counts of this clone. Within the sample, other DNA sequences also encode this same CDR3. The chain joins TRBV4-1 to TRBJ1-1; D may be TRBD1 (6 bases). CDR1 and CDR2 (germline): MGHRA, YSYEKL. This CDR3 region has 15 residues. V lost 0 bases and J 1 base, leaving 9 bases between the germline ends. In DNA, the CDR3 is TGCGCCAGCAGCCAAGATGGGGGGGCGAACACTGAAGCTTTCTTT. The encoded protein is CASSQDGGANTEAFF.

The chain is built from TRBV6-4 and TRBJ2-2, with 10 bases matching TRBD2. The CDR3 runs 14 residues. CDR1 and CDR2 from the germline V gene are MRHNA and SNTAGT. The ends lost 6 bases at V and 6 bases at J; junction bases unmatched: 4. CDR3 amino acids: CASRASGGAGELFF. The CDR3 coding sequence is TGTGCCAGCAGAGCCAGCGGGGGGGCCGGGGAGCTGTTTTTT.

The chain has TRBV29-1 and TRBJ2-3; TRBD2 is a possible D gene (5 bases). From germline, CDR1 is SQVTM and CDR2 ANQGSEA. Between the trimmed V and J ends, which lost 4 bases and 0 bases, there was a span of 11 bases. The CDR3 spans 14 residues. The CDR3 protein is CSVGSGSSTDTQYF. The CDR3 DNA reads TGCAGCGTTGGGAGCGGATCTAGCACAGATACGCAGTATTTT.

This clone has just one count. The V and J genes are TRBV5-1 and TRBJ1-6; 7 bases match TRBD1. The germline gives CDR1 SGHRS, CDR2 YFSETQ. V shed 1 base, J shed 7 bases, and the junction held 8 bases outside the gene matches. The CDR3 length is 16 residues. Here the CDR3 DNA reads TGCGCCAGCAGCTTGACAGGGGAAGGGAAAAATTCACCCCTCCACTTT. It codes for CASSLTGEGKNSPLHF.

This clone has more than one count but fewer than ten. The chain employs TRBV9 and TRBJ1-6; D is ambiguous. The ends were cut back, 4 bases at V and 6 bases at J, with 14 bases in the middle. Germline V lookup: CDR1 SGDLS, CDR2 YYNGEE. The CDR3 sequence is 15 residues long. The CDR3 nucleotides are TGTGCCAGCAGCCTCTACCCAGCGACTAATTCACCCCTCCACTTT. Its translation: CASSLYPATNSPLHF.

This clone was counted once. J is TRBJ2-7 and V is TRBV7-9, with TRBD2 identical over 11 bases. V trimming: 5 bases; J trimming: 0 bases; junction bases outside the gene matches: 6. The CDR3 spans 16 residues. Germline CDR1 reads SEHNR; CDR2 reads FQNEAQ (reference sequence). The CDR3 DNA sequence: TGTGCCAGCAGCATGCTCGGGACTAGCGGCTCCTACGAGCAGTACTTC. Amino acids: CASSMLGTSGSYEQYF.

V gene TRBV5-1 combines with J gene TRBJ1-1; D may be TRBD1 (5 bases). Germline assignment: CDR1 SGHRS and CDR2 YFSETQ. Between the trimmed V and J ends, which lost 2 bases and 7 bases, there was a span of 21 bases. This CDR3 comprises 16 residues. CDR3: CASSFADIHRAGEAFF. The CDR3 DNA sequence: TGCGCCAGCAGCTTCGCGGACATCCATAGAGCAGGTGAAGCTTTCTTT.

The V call is TRBV9, the J call TRBJ2-2; TRBD2 is a possible D gene (5 bases). This CDR3 spans 16 amino acids. Per germline, CDR1 SGDLS and CDR2 YYNGEE. Between the trimmed V and J ends, which lost 5 bases and 4 bases, there was a span of 18 bases. The CDR3: CASSLDPAGRTGELFF. CDR3 bases: TGTGCCAGCAGTCTAGACCCGGCGGGTCGCACCGGGGAGCTGTTTTTT.

The V gene is TRBV27, the J gene TRBJ1-1, with 11 positions matching TRBD1. Germline CDR1 and CDR2: MNHEY and SMNVEV (reference sequence). Unmatched junction bases numbered 3, after V lost 1 base and J lost 2 bases. The CDR3 length is 16 residues. Here the CDR3 reads CASSLLGTGGNTEAFF. The CDR3 DNA is TGTGCCAGCAGTTTATTGGGGACAGGGGGTAACACTGAAGCTTTCTTT.